The table lists the clone carrying this TCR beta chain with a count of one. Its specificity is not known. Germline lookup yields CDR1 MDHEN and CDR2 SYDVKM. The V end lost 5 bases, the J end lost 4 bases, and 15 bases lay between the germline ends. This CDR3 is 15 amino acids long. Brentuximab vedotin exposure varied among the patients, all of whom had relapsed after autologous stem cell transplantation. Complete response, partial response or progressive disease constituted the best response categories observed. This record belongs to a study of PD-1 blockade in classical Hodgkin lymphoma. Turning to the study itself: Patients were dosed intravenously with nivolumab at 3 mg/kg every 2 weeks. Study-wide findings and caveats: Prior to therapy, complete responders displayed diversity much like that of newly diagnosed patients. CD4+ TCR diversity, unlike CD8+, rose significantly by C4D1.

Using immunoSEQ multiplex PCR, the repertoire was profiled, and TCRdb retains in-frame clones only, with some absent. The table shows 90,000 to 95,000 clones, with roughly 89% occurring only once. This TCR was recovered from a human donor with classical Hodgkin lymphoma. The sample here was peripheral blood mononuclear cells (PBMCs), taken before the second cycle of nivolumab. The gene calls are TRBV28 and TRBJ1-5; D not certain. The CDR3 sequence is CASSVLGGLNQPQHF. CDR3 nucleotide sequence: TGTGCCAGCAGTGTCCTTGGAGGGTTGAATCAGCCCCAGCATTTT.